Each of the 25 T cell receptor beta chains below was sequenced from the same sample in a study of shared clonotypes between healthy human individuals. TCRdb's copy holds only in-frame clones and misses some; the assay was immunoSEQ multiplex PCR. Seen here are around 480,000 clones, about three quarters observed once, and the top ten hold around 13%. Source material: PBMCs. These receptors came from a woman between 35 and 50 years old in good health. Some clones in this sample may be carry-over from other donors' samples.

The rearrangement uses TRBV28 and TRBJ2-1, with D perhaps TRBD1 or TRBD2 (5 bases each). The germline gives CDR1 MDHEN, CDR2 SYDVKM. Trimming pared 4 bases from V and 9 bases from J, leaving 19 bases between. The CDR3 totals 15 residues. CDR3 loop: CASSSRTRGNGEQFF. CDR3 coding DNA: TGTGCCAGCAGTTCCCGGACCCGGGGCAATGGTGAGCAGTTCTTC.

The chain uses TRBV11-2 and TRBJ1-2; no clear D. Looked up from germline, CDR1 is SGHAT and CDR2 is FQNNGV. The length of the CDR3 is 14 residues. V lost 3 bases to trimming and J lost 4 bases, with 12 bases between them. In DNA form, the CDR3 reads TGTGCCAGCAGCTTTTCCGGGCGGCGCTATGGCTACACCTTC. Protein: CASSFSGRRYGYTF.

Regarding this clone: Germline is not matched at one junction end, which may reflect a read error. The chain employs TRBV29-1 and TRBJ1-4, with D possibly being TRBD1 (5 bases). CDR3 length: 12 amino acids. CDR1 is SQVTM, CDR2 ANQGSEA, per germline. Here the CDR3 DNA reads TGCAGCTTCCGCGGGACTAACGAAAAACTGTTTTTT. This gives the protein CSFRGTNEKLFF. Full variable domain (outside the CDR3, taken from reference TRBV29-1 and TRBJ1-4): SAVISQKPSRDICQRGTSLTIQCQVDSQVTMMFWYRQQPGQSLTLIATANQGSEATYESGFVIDKFPISRPNLTFSTLTVSNMSPEDSSIYLCSFRGTNEKLFFGSGTQLSVL.

V is TRBV2 and J is TRBJ1-1; D is uncertain. V was clipped by 6 bases and J by 5 bases, with 7 bases between them. Germline V gives CDR1 SNHLY, CDR2 FYNNEI. CDR3 length equals 11 residues. The DNA of the CDR3 is TGTGCCAGCAGGGAGGATACTGAAGCTTTCTTT. This codes for CASREDTEAFF.

This clone was found many times. This sample also contains other DNA sequences that code for the same CDR3. This chain joins TRBV10-3 and TRBJ2-1; TRBD2 matches 12 bases. Germline V gene sequence: CDR1 ENHRY, CDR2 SYGVKD. The J segment lost 7 bases and the V segment lost 8 bases, leaving 3 bases of the junction unmatched. The CDR3 runs to 13 residues. In DNA, the CDR3 is TGTGCCATCTCCCTAGCGGGAGGGAATGAGCAGTTCTTC. Translated: CAISLAGGNEQFF.

The genes are TRBV19 and TRBJ1-2; 10 bases are shared with TRBD1. The CDR3 is made up of 16 amino acids. CDR1 is LNHDA, CDR2 SQIVND, per germline (reference sequence). The junction had 8 bases not matched to a gene; V was cut back by 6 bases and J by 1 base. The DNA of the CDR3 is TGTGCCAGTAGCTTAAGACAGGGGGCCGGTAACTATGGCTACACCTTC. Its protein product is CASSLRQGAGNYGYTF. Full variable domain (rest looked up from reference TRBV19 and TRBJ1-2): DGGITQSPKYLFRKEGQNVTLSCEQNLNHDAMYWYRQDPGQGLRLIYYSQIVNDFQKGDIAEGYSVSREKKESFPLTVTSAQKNPTAFYLCASSLRQGAGNYGYTFGSGTRLTVV.

The J gene is TRBJ2-5, the V gene TRBV30; tentative D call: TRBD2 (6 bases). With the DNA end fitting TRBJ2-7 better, the J assignment may be wrong. CDR1 and CDR2 (germline): GTSNPN, SVGIG (reference sequence). There are 14 residues in the CDR3. The CDR3 loop reads CAWRPWRDAYEQYF. In DNA, the CDR3 is TGTGCCTGGAGGCCCTGGCGGGACGCCTACGAGCAGTACTTC.

The rearrangement joins TRBV7-2 to TRBJ1-1; the D gene is possibly TRBD1 (6 bases). The V end lost 1 base, the J end lost 4 bases, and 13 bases lay between the germline ends. Germline CDR1 and CDR2: SGHTA and FQGNSA. This CDR3 has 15 amino acids. The CDR3 spells CASSLVGGAVTEAFF. CDR3 nucleotides: TGTGCCAGCAGCTTAGTTGGGGGGGCGGTCACTGAAGCTTTCTTT.

This clone was counted between two and nine times. The rearrangement joins TRBV6-6 to TRBJ2-1; 7 bases are a match to TRBD2. This CDR3 has 13 amino acids. The V and J ends lost 5 bases and 5 bases, in that order; junction bases with no gene match: 3. Germline CDR1 MNHNY, CDR2 SVGAGI (reference sequence). The CDR3 region has the DNA TGTGCCAGCAGTCGGACTAGAAACAATGAGCAGTTCTTC. It yields the protein CASSRTRNNEQFF.

J is TRBJ2-7 and V is TRBV9, with D hard to call. The CDR3 has 13 residues. The germline gives CDR1 SGDLS, CDR2 YYNGEE. With 2 bases removed from V and 5 bases from J, the gap between germline ends came to 11 bases. The CDR3 reads CASSVVLGDEQYF. The CDR3 bases are TGTGCCAGCAGCGTCGTTCTAGGCGACGAGCAGTACTTC.

The chain uses TRBV7-3 and TRBJ2-2; TRBD1 agrees at 7 bases. V lost 5 bases and J lost 3; bases outside the gene matches: 3. Germline CDR1 and CDR2: SGHTA and FQGTGA. The CDR3 contains 14 residues. The CDR3, as DNA: TGTGCCAGCAGCCTCAGGGGGTACACCGGGGAGCTGTTTTTT. It encodes CASSLRGYTGELFF.

This chain links TRBV7-9 with TRBJ2-2; D tentatively fits TRBD1 or TRBD2 (5 bases each). Trimming left V 5 bases short and J 4 bases short, with 11 bases between. Germline V gives CDR1 SEHNR, CDR2 FQNEAQ (reference sequence). The length of the CDR3 is 14 residues. The CDR3 is CASSPEGITGELFF. The CDR3 bases are TGTGCCAGCAGCCCTGAGGGGATCACCGGGGAGCTGTTTTTT.

The gene calls are TRBV7-9 and TRBJ2-2; D remains ambiguous. With 4 bases removed from V and 3 bases from J, the gap between germline ends came to 9 bases. Germline assignment: CDR1 SEHNR and CDR2 FQNEAQ (reference sequence). The CDR3 is 14 residues long. In DNA form, the CDR3 reads TGTGCCAGCAGCTCAAGGCCCGACACCGGGGAGCTGTTTTTT. Translated: CASSSRPDTGELFF.

The V call is TRBV30, the J call TRBJ2-5; TRBD1 aligns across 8 bases. The V segment lost 3 bases and the J segment 6 bases; nucleotides outside the gene matches: 6. The CDR3 loop spans 13 amino acids. Germline loops: CDR1 GTSNPN, CDR2 SVGIG (reference sequence). CDR3: CAWRGTGGQTQYF. CDR3 in DNA: TGTGCCTGGAGGGGGACAGGCGGGCAGACCCAGTACTTC.

The rearrangement links TRBV5-1 to TRBJ1-5; D gene unclear. V was pared by 5 bases and J by 0 bases, with 6 bases between. Germline lookup yields CDR1 SGHRS and CDR2 YFSETQ. The CDR3 sequence is 13 residues long. The CDR3 is CASRGNSNQPQHF. The CDR3 DNA is TGCGCCAGCAGAGGAAATAGCAATCAGCCCCAGCATTTT.

This sequence joins TRBV6-4 and TRBJ2-2; TRBD2 might be the D (5 bases). Trimming cost V 6 bases and J 3 bases, with 17 bases left between them. The CDR3 covers 16 residues. The germline V gene encodes CDR1 MRHNA and CDR2 SNTAGT. The CDR3 coding sequence is TGTGCCAGCAGCGGGGAAGTTGCGCGGGACACCGGGGAGCTGTTTTTT. Amino acids: CASSGEVARDTGELFF.

The rearrangement joins TRBV5-4 to TRBJ2-5, with 8 bases lining up with TRBD2. Germline V CDR1 and CDR2: SGHNT, YYREEE (reference sequence). Trimming at V came to 4 bases and at J to 5 bases, leaving 13 bases not matched to a gene. The CDR3 runs to 16 residues. This chain's CDR3 is CASSPPPGRAGETQYF. Here the CDR3 DNA reads TGTGCCAGCAGCCCCCCTCCCGGGAGGGCTGGGGAGACCCAGTACTTC.

The chain joins TRBV30 to TRBJ2-5, with D unresolved. The CDR3 is made up of 13 amino acids. Germline lookup yields CDR1 GTSNPN and CDR2 SVGIG (reference sequence). The V end was cut by 4 bases, the J end by 4 bases, with 13 bases between. CDR3 sequence reads: CAWTAGPPETQYF. CDR3 coding DNA: TGTGCCTGGACCGCTGGCCCCCCAGAGACCCAGTACTTC.

The chain employs TRBV11-2 and TRBJ2-3, with 10 bases aligning to TRBD2. Unmatched junction bases numbered 14, after V lost 5 bases and J lost 6 bases. Germline CDR1 reads SGHAT; CDR2 reads FQNNGV. This CDR3 has 17 amino acids. CDR3 nucleotides: TGTGCCAGCAGCCCCTTATGGCTAGCGGGAGTAGGTGATACGCAGTATTTT. Protein product: CASSPLWLAGVGDTQYF.

This clone was found a few times. The chain uses TRBV6-1 and TRBJ2-7; 7 bases match TRBD1. J gave up 0 bases and V 2 bases, and 4 bases lay outside the gene matches. The germline gives CDR1 MNHNS, CDR2 SASEGT. CDR3 length: 15 residues. CDR3 loop: CASSENDRASYEQYF. In DNA, the CDR3 is TGTGCCAGCAGTGAAAATGACAGGGCCTCCTACGAGCAGTACTTC.

The rearrangement links TRBV5-4 to TRBJ2-1; D possibly corresponds to TRBD1 (6 bases). Germline CDR1 reads SGHNT; CDR2 reads YYREEE (reference sequence). CDR3 size: 13 residues. With 4 bases removed from V and 5 bases from J, the gap between germline ends came to 10 bases. In DNA, the CDR3 is TGTGCCAGCAGCCCGGACAGAAACAATGAGCAGTTCTTC. It encodes CASSPDRNNEQFF.

The chain carries TRBV28 and TRBJ2-1; no reliable D call. Germline CDR1 and CDR2: MDHEN and SYDVKM. This CDR3 is built from 13 residues. V lost 6 bases and J 6 bases, leaving 12 bases between the germline ends. This CDR3 is CASRVWSGNEQFF. For the CDR3, the DNA is TGTGCCAGCAGGGTATGGTCGGGCAATGAGCAGTTCTTC.

This sequence joins TRBV20-1 and TRBJ2-7; D ambiguous. The germline gives CDR1 DFQATT, CDR2 SNEGSKA (reference sequence). This CDR3 contains 11 residues. V lost 0 bases to trimming and J lost 6 bases, with 6 bases between them. The CDR3 nucleotides are TGCAGTGCTAGAGACGTGAGCGAGCAGTACTTC. This codes for CSARDVSEQYF.

The CDR3 DNA reads as TGCGCCAGCAGACCCACCAACCCCGTCGATGAGCAGTTCTTC. Translating gives CASRPTNPVDEQFF. The J gene is TRBJ2-1, the V gene TRBV10-2, with no clear D. V lost 6 bases to trimming and J lost 8 bases, with 17 bases between them. The CDR3 contains 14 residues. Germline V gives CDR1 WSHSY, CDR2 SAAADI.

V usage is TRBV19 and J usage is TRBJ2-1, with D possibly being TRBD1 or TRBD2 (5 bases each). Germline values: CDR1 LNHDA, CDR2 SQIVND (reference sequence). Trimming removed 3 bases from V and 5 bases from J, with 11 bases in between. This CDR3 has 14 residues. The CDR3 DNA follows: TGTGCCAGTAGTATGGGGGTGCTGCACAATGAGCAGTTCTTC. Translation: CASSMGVLHNEQFF.